A single sample gave rise to the 32 T cell receptor beta chains below, sequenced in a study of cytomegalovirus exposure and HLA in healthy donors. A multiplex PCR was run with 60 Vbeta primers and 13 Jbeta primers. Libraries were prepared by immunoSEQ multiplex PCR; TCRdb keeps only in-frame clonotypes and omits some of them. The sample has around 130,000 clones; approximately 80% are singletons. Sequenced material: PBMCs. The source of these receptors is a man aged 18 to 30 in good health and CMV-seropositive.

V and J are TRBV6-5 and TRBJ1-2; D perhaps matches TRBD1 (6 bases). V shed 5 bases and J shed 3 bases, with 10 bases lying between them. The germline V gene has CDR1 MNHEY and CDR2 SVGAGI. This CDR3 has 13 residues. Here the CDR3 DNA reads TGTGCCAGCAGTACAGGGAGTGACTATGGCTACACCTTC. Its protein is CASSTGSDYGYTF.

The chain couples TRBV4-1 to TRBJ1-1, with TRBD1 matching 8 bases. This CDR3 has 18 residues. The V segment lost 0 bases and the J segment 5 bases; nucleotides outside the gene matches: 14. Germline V gives CDR1 MGHRA, CDR2 YSYEKL. CDR3 protein: CASSQDVGSGQGWTEAFF. In DNA form, the CDR3 reads TGCGCCAGCAGCCAAGACGTTGGGAGTGGACAGGGATGGACTGAAGCTTTCTTT.

The CDR3 spells CASSPAFRGSNEKLFF. The CDR3 DNA is TGTGCCAGTAGCCCCGCGTTCCGGGGGAGTAATGAAAAACTGTTTTTT. V gene TRBV19 combines with J gene TRBJ1-4; TRBD1 is a possible D gene (5 bases). Per germline, CDR1 LNHDA and CDR2 SQIVND (reference sequence). The CDR3 sequence is 16 residues long. V was clipped by 6 bases and J by 4 bases, with 18 bases between them.

This sequence joins TRBV28 and TRBJ1-5; TRBD1 is a possible D gene (6 bases). The CDR3 runs 15 residues. V was trimmed by 6 bases and J by 1 base, leaving 13 bases between them. Germline V gene lookup returns CDR1 MDHEN and CDR2 SYDVKM. This CDR3 reads CASRNRDTSNQPQHF. The CDR3 nucleotides are TGTGCCAGCAGAAACCGGGACACCAGCAATCAGCCCCAGCATTTT.

This rearrangement joins TRBV5-1 to TRBJ2-5; weak D call: TRBD1 (5 bases). Gene TRBJ2-7 matches the end of the DNA better, so the J call may be wrong. The germline V gene encodes CDR1 SGHRS and CDR2 YFSETQ. The CDR3 contains 13 residues. CDR3 DNA sequence: TGCGCCAGCAGCTACAGGATCGGCTACGAGCAGTACTTC. It is translated as CASSYRIGYEQYF.

This rearrangement joins TRBV28 to TRBJ2-1; D gene unclear. This CDR3 is built from 14 residues. Deletions cut 1 base from V and 4 bases from J, with 8 bases between. Germline V gene data show CDR1 as MDHEN and CDR2 as SYDVKM. CDR3: CASSLYSGYNEQFF. CDR3 DNA sequence: TGTGCCAGCAGTTTATATTCCGGTTACAATGAGCAGTTCTTC.

V gene TRBV7-9 combines with J gene TRBJ2-5; 10 nucleotides align to TRBD2. The CDR3 is made up of 15 amino acids. V shed 5 bases, J shed 2 bases, and the junction held 5 bases outside the gene matches. In germline, CDR1 is SEHNR, CDR2 FQNEAQ (reference sequence). The CDR3 sequence: CASSPGLAEQETQYF. The CDR3 DNA follows: TGTGCCAGCAGCCCAGGACTAGCGGAACAAGAGACCCAGTACTTC. The full variable domain, completed using reference TRBV7-9 and TRBJ2-5, is DTGVSQNPRHKITKRGQNVTFRCDPISEHNRLYWYRQTLGQGPEFLTYFQNEAQLEKSRLLSDRFSAERPKGSFSTLEIQRTEQGDSAMYLCASSPGLAEQETQYFGPGTRLLVL.

DNA of the CDR3: TGTGCCAGTAGTATCCCGAGCTCCTACAATGAGCAGTTCTTC. Translation: CASSIPSSYNEQFF. The rearrangement uses TRBV19 and TRBJ2-1, with D uncertain. CDR3 length: 14 amino acids. Trimming stripped 3 bases from V and 0 bases from J, with 6 bases between. Germline CDR1 LNHDA, CDR2 SQIVND (reference sequence). Looking up the rest from reference TRBV19 and TRBJ2-1 gives the full variable domain: DGGITQSPKYLFRKEGQNVTLSCEQNLNHDAMYWYRQDPGQGLRLIYYSQIVNDFQKGDIAEGYSVSREKKESFPLTVTSAQKNPTAFYLCASSIPSSYNEQFFGPGTRLTVL.

This chain connects TRBV5-4 to TRBJ1-2, with 9 bases identical to TRBD1. Germline assignment: CDR1 SGHNT and CDR2 YYREEE (reference sequence). The trim removed 2 bases at V and 4 bases at J, leaving 9 bases unmatched. The CDR3 sequence is 16 residues long. The CDR3 nucleotides are TGTGCCAGCAGCTTTATTACAGGGGGCGAGGGCTATGGCTACACCTTC. Translating gives CASSFITGGEGYGYTF.

J is TRBJ1-3 and V is TRBV5-5; D is perhaps TRBD1 (5 bases). From germline, CDR1 is SGHKS and CDR2 YYEKEE (reference sequence). The CDR3 runs to 14 residues. Trimming cost V 0 bases and J 6 bases, with 10 bases left between them. The CDR3: CASSLAGVANTIYF. CDR3 coding DNA: TGTGCCAGCAGCTTGGCGGGGGTGGCAAACACCATATATTTT. The full variable domain, in which reference TRBV5-5 and TRBJ1-3 provide the parts outside the CDR3, is DAGVTQSPTHLIKTRGQQVTLRCSPISGHKSVSWYQQVLGQGPQFIFQYYEKEERGRGNFPDRFSARQFPNYSSELNVNALLLGDSALYLCASSLAGVANTIYFGEGSWLTVV.

V gene TRBV15 combines with J gene TRBJ1-1; TRBD1 matches at 10 bases. Germline assignment: CDR1 LNHNV and CDR2 YYDKDF (reference sequence). V dropped 4 bases and J dropped 1; count of bases not matched to a gene: 9. The CDR3 sequence is 17 residues long. The CDR3 loop is CATSTHIDRGPNTEAFF. The CDR3 nucleotides are TGTGCCACCAGCACGCACATTGACAGGGGGCCGAACACTGAAGCTTTCTTT.

V and J are TRBV2 and TRBJ2-2, with a weak D call TRBD1 (5 bases). The CDR3 is 15 amino acids. Per the germline V gene, CDR1 is SNHLY and CDR2 is FYNNEI. Deletions cut 5 bases from V and 2 bases from J, with 12 bases between. The CDR3 is CASSMAGRNTGELFF. CDR3 in DNA: TGTGCCAGCAGTATGGCAGGGCGAAACACCGGGGAGCTGTTTTTT.

The rearrangement links TRBV7-6 to TRBJ1-5; D is ambiguous. Per the germline V gene, CDR1 is SGHVS and CDR2 is FNYEAQ. Trimming stripped 1 base from V and 5 bases from J, with 12 bases between. The CDR3 covers 15 residues. The CDR3 loop is CASSLEAGSDQPQHF. CDR3 nucleotides: TGTGCCAGCAGCTTAGAAGCTGGGAGTGATCAGCCCCAGCATTTT.

The V gene is TRBV6-1, the J gene TRBJ2-3; no reliable D call. CDR1 is MNHNS, CDR2 SASEGT, per germline. The V end was cut by 4 bases, the J end by 0 bases, with 8 bases between. The CDR3 length is 14 residues. CDR3 sequence (DNA): TGTGCCAGCAGTGTATACAGTAGCACAGATACGCAGTATTTT. It specifies CASSVYSSTDTQYF.

The chain is built from TRBV15 and TRBJ2-7; D perhaps matches TRBD2 (7 bases). This CDR3 has 15 residues. Trimming stripped 2 bases from V and 7 bases from J, with 18 bases between. Per the germline V gene, CDR1 is LNHNV and CDR2 is YYDKDF (reference sequence). The CDR3 sequence is CATSRFREGGREQYF. Here the CDR3 DNA reads TGTGCCACCAGCAGATTTAGGGAGGGGGGGCGTGAGCAGTACTTC.

Turning to this clone: This specimen includes other DNA sequences encoding the same CDR3. The rearrangement uses TRBV2 and TRBJ2-3, with 11 bases fitting TRBD1. The CDR3 covers 16 residues. Germline trimming cut 3 bases from V and 2 bases from J; bases unmatched to any gene: 4. The germline CDR1 and CDR2 sequences are SNHLY and FYNNEI. The CDR3 sequence: CASSEDRGLFTDTQYF. Written as DNA, the CDR3 is TGTGCCAGCAGTGAGGACAGGGGGCTTTTCACAGATACGCAGTATTTT. Filled out from reference TRBV2 and TRBJ2-3, the complete variable domain reads EPEVTQTPSHQVTQMGQEVILRCVPISNHLYFYWYRQILGQKVEFLVSFYNNEISEKSEIFDDQFSVERPDGSNFTLKIRSTKLEDSAMYFCASSEDRGLFTDTQYFGPGTRLTVL.

As to this clone: An end of the junction does not agree with germline; a read error may underlie this. The V call is TRBV7-7, the J call TRBJ2-7; TRBD2 agrees at 9 bases. Germline CDR1 SSHAT, CDR2 FNYEAQ (reference sequence). CDR3 length equals 15 residues. The CDR3 sequence: CASSLGASGNYEQYF. CDR3 nucleotide sequence: TGTGCTAGCAGCTTAGGAGCTAGCGGGAACTACGAGCAGTACTTC.

Note on this clone: Different DNA sequences within this sample yield the same CDR3. The chain employs TRBV7-8 and TRBJ2-7, with D tentatively TRBD1 (5 bases). This CDR3 spans 13 amino acids. With 5 bases removed from V and 3 bases from J, the gap between germline ends came to 11 bases. Germline V gene sequence: CDR1 SGHVS, CDR2 FQNEAQ. The CDR3 DNA follows: TGTGCCAGCAGCCCAGGAGACAGCTACGAGCAGTACTTC. As protein: CASSPGDSYEQYF.

V gene TRBV18 combines with J gene TRBJ2-7; D is ambiguous. Germline CDR1 and CDR2: KGHSH and LQKENI. Trimming cost V 2 bases and J 4 bases, with 12 bases left between them. This CDR3 contains 14 residues. Here the CDR3 reads CASSPRHSWYEQYF. The DNA for the CDR3 is TGTGCCAGCTCACCAAGGCACAGTTGGTACGAGCAGTACTTC.

The chain links TRBV30 to TRBJ1-1; 7 bases agree with TRBD1. The germline V gene encodes CDR1 GTSNPN and CDR2 SVGIG (reference sequence). The V and J ends lost 5 bases and 9 bases, in that order; junction bases with no gene match: 6. CDR3 length equals 11 residues. The CDR3 loop reads CAWGDRVQAFF. CDR3 coding DNA: TGTGCCTGGGGAGACAGGGTACAAGCTTTCTTT. Variable domain in full (rest from reference TRBV30 and TRBJ1-1): SQTIHQWPATLVQPVGSPLSLECTVEGTSNPNLYWYRQAAGRGLQLLFYSVGIGQISSEVPQNLSASRPQDRQFILSSKKLLLSDSGFYLCAWGDRVQAFFGQGTRLTVV.

V gene TRBV4-1 combines with J gene TRBJ2-1; TRBD1 is a possible D gene (6 bases). Germline CDR1 reads MGHRA; CDR2 reads YSYEKL. There are 17 residues in the CDR3. Trimming shortened V by 1 base and J by 0 bases, and 13 bases separated the two germline ends. The CDR3 region has the DNA TGCGCCAGCAGCCAAGCGAGACAGGTCAGCTCCTACAATGAGCAGTTCTTC. It codes for CASSQARQVSSYNEQFF.

This clone was observed once. The chain joins TRBV4-1 to TRBJ2-7, with D perhaps matching TRBD2 (6 bases). CDR3 length: 14 residues. Germline V gene lookup returns CDR1 MGHRA and CDR2 YSYEKL. V was trimmed by 4 bases and J by 0 bases, leaving 10 bases between them. CDR3 nucleotide sequence: TGCGCCAGCAGCCCCGTCGGGGGCTCCTACGAGCAGTACTTC. Its protein product is CASSPVGGSYEQYF.

The J gene is TRBJ1-1, the V gene TRBV28, with a weak D call TRBD1 (5 bases). The CDR3 spans 16 residues. V lost 6 bases to trimming and J lost 2 bases, with 19 bases between them. CDR1 is MDHEN and CDR2 is SYDVKM in the germline V gene. The CDR3 coding sequence is TGTGCCAGCAGCGAACTGACAGAGAACGGTAACACTGAAGCTTTCTTT. Translated: CASSELTENGNTEAFF.

This clone was recorded a few times. The chain joins TRBV4-1 to TRBJ1-3; 7 nucleotides line up with TRBD1. The CDR3 is 15 residues long. Trimming cost V 2 bases and J 2 bases; bases outside gene matches: 3. The germline gives CDR1 MGHRA, CDR2 YSYEKL. The CDR3 DNA is TGCGCCAGCAGCCAACCTGGGACAGCTGGAAACACCATATATTTT. Protein product: CASSQPGTAGNTIYF.

This clone has only a few counts. The chain employs TRBV7-6 and TRBJ1-4; 9 bases line up with TRBD1. V lost 4 bases, J lost 7 bases, and 7 bases stayed unmatched. The CDR3 runs to 15 residues. Germline V CDR1 and CDR2: SGHVS, FNYEAQ. CDR3 sequence: CASSSQQGASEKLFF. CDR3 nucleotides: TGTGCCAGCAGCTCGCAACAGGGGGCTAGTGAAAAACTGTTTTTT.

The chain has TRBV28 and TRBJ1-5; D is uncertain. The germline CDR1 and CDR2 sequences are MDHEN and SYDVKM. This CDR3 contains 14 residues. V shed 7 bases and J shed 0 bases, with 10 bases lying between them. CDR3 sequence (DNA): TGTGCCAGCAAAGGAGCTGATAGCAATCAGCCCCAGCATTTT. Its translation: CASKGADSNQPQHF.

The chain combines TRBV2 with TRBJ1-5; no clear D. The CDR3 spans 14 residues. V lost 5 bases and J 4 bases, leaving 12 bases between the germline ends. Germline V gives CDR1 SNHLY, CDR2 FYNNEI. CDR3 sequence reads: CASSLKTRNQPQHF. Here the CDR3 DNA reads TGTGCCAGCAGTCTCAAGACGCGGAATCAGCCCCAGCATTTT.

The chain couples TRBV7-6 to TRBJ2-5, with a weak D call TRBD2 (5 bases). V lost 3 bases and J lost 5, with 16 bases in between. Per germline, CDR1 SGHVS and CDR2 FNYEAQ. The CDR3 loop spans 15 amino acids. The CDR3 region is CASSFSRRRGETQYF. The CDR3 nucleotides are TGTGCCAGCAGCTTTTCCCGTAGAAGAGGGGAGACCCAGTACTTC.

V gene TRBV27 combines with J gene TRBJ1-5; 8 bases are shared with TRBD1. In germline, CDR1 is MNHEY, CDR2 SMNVEV (reference sequence). V lost 5 bases, J lost 2 bases, and 5 bases stayed unmatched. The CDR3 is 15 residues long. The CDR3 sequence is CASSPRGLGNQPQHF. The CDR3 DNA follows: TGTGCCAGCAGTCCCAGGGGGCTCGGCAATCAGCCCCAGCATTTT.

This chain links TRBV4-2 with TRBJ2-1, with 9 bases lining up with TRBD1. The V gene's germline CDR1 is LGHNA and CDR2 YNFKEQ. With V trimmed by 0 bases and J by 2 bases, 5 bases remained unmatched. The CDR3 is 17 residues long. The CDR3 protein is CASSQDWGQGPYNEQFF. CDR3 nucleotides: TGTGCCAGCAGCCAAGATTGGGGACAGGGACCCTACAATGAGCAGTTCTTC.

This clone appeared a single time. Relative to the germline gene, one junction end is altered; a read error may explain this. Other DNA variants within this sample encode the same CDR3. The V and J genes are TRBV5-1 and TRBJ2-1, with 10 bases identical to TRBD2. The germline CDR1 and CDR2 sequences are SGHRS and YFSETQ. The CDR3 consists of 14 residues. The CDR3 nucleotides read TGCGCCAGTAGCTTTAGCGGGAGGTCGGTTGAGCAGTTCTTC. It encodes CASSFSGRSVEQFF.

V usage is TRBV4-1 and J usage is TRBJ2-3, with 9 bases matching TRBD2. V shed 3 bases and J 3 bases; nucleotides not matched to a gene: 7. Germline-derived CDR1 and CDR2 are MGHRA and YSYEKL. The CDR3 loop spans 16 amino acids. Here the CDR3 reads CASSQGTSLGTDTQYF. CDR3 nucleotides: TGCGCCAGCAGCCAGGGGACTAGCCTTGGGACAGATACGCAGTATTTT.